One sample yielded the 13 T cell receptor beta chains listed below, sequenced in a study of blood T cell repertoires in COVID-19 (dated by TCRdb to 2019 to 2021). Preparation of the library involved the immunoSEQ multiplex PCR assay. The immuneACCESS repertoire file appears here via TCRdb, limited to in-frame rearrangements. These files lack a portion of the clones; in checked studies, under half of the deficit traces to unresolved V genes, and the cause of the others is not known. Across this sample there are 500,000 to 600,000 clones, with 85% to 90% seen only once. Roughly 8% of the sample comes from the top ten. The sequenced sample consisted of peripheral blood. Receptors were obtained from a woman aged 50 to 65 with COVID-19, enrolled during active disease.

In DNA, the CDR3 is TGTGCCAGCAGTGCACACTACGAGCAGTACTTC. Protein: CASSAHYEQYF. The chain uses TRBV5-8 and TRBJ2-7; D gene ambiguous. The V gene lost 5 bases and the J gene lost 3 bases, with 6 bases spanning the gap. CDR1 SGHTS and CDR2 YDEGEE come from the germline V gene. This CDR3 contains 11 residues.

The CDR3 DNA follows: TGCGCCAGCAGTATCTCTAGTCATGAGCAGTTCTTC. It encodes CASSISSHEQFF. The chain recombines TRBV5-1 with TRBJ2-1, with D uncertain. Trimming took 5 bases from V and 8 from J, leaving 11 bases between them. The CDR3 sequence is 12 residues long. Germline loops: CDR1 SGHRS, CDR2 YFSETQ.

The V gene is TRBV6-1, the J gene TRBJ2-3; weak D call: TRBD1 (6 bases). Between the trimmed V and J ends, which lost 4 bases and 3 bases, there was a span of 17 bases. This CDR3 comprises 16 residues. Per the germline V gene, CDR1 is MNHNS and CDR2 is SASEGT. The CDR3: CASSGRGKGMTDTQYF. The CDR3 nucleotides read TGTGCCAGCAGTGGAAGGGGGAAAGGGATGACAGATACGCAGTATTTT.

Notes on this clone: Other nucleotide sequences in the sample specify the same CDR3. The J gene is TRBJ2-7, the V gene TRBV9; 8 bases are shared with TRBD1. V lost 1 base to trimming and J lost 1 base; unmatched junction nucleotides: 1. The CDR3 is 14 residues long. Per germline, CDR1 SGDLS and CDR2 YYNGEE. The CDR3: CASSVRDRSYEQYF. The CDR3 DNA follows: TGTGCCAGCAGCGTACGGGACAGGTCCTACGAGCAGTACTTC. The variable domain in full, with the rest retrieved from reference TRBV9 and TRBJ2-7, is DSGVTQTPKHLITATGQRVTLRCSPRSGDLSVYWYQQSLDQGLQFLIQYYNGEERAKGNILERFSAQQFPDLHSELNLSSLELGDSALYFCASSVRDRSYEQYFGPGTRLTVT.

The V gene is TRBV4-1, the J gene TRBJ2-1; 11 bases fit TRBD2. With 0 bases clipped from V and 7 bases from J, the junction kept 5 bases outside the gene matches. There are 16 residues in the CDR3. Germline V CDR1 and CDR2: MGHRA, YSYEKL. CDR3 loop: CASSQERLAGRNEQFF. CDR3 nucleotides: TGCGCCAGCAGCCAAGAAAGACTAGCGGGAAGGAATGAGCAGTTCTTC.

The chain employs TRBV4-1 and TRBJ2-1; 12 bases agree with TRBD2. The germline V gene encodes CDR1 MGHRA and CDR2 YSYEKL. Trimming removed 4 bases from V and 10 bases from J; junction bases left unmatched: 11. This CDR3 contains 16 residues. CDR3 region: CASSRVASGGALEQFF. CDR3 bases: TGCGCCAGCAGCCGAGTCGCTAGCGGGGGGGCCCTCGAGCAGTTCTTC.

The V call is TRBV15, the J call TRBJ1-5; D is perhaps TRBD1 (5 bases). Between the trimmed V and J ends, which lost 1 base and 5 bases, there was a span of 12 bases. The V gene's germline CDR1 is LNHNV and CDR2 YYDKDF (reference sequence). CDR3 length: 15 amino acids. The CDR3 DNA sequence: TGTGCCACCAGCAGAGTTCCCGGACAATATCAGCCCCAGCATTTT. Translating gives CATSRVPGQYQPQHF. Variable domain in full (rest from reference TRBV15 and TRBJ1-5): DAMVIQNPRYQVTQFGKPVTLSCSQTLNHNVMYWYQQKSSQAPKLLFHYYDKDFNNEADTPDNFQSRRPNTSFCFLDIRSPGLGDTAMYLCATSRVPGQYQPQHFGDGTRLSIL.

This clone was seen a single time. CDR3 sequence (DNA): TGTGCCAGCAGTTACTCGGGCCAGGGGGCGACCGGGGAGCTGTTTTTT. This sequence encodes CASSYSGQGATGELFF. The chain links TRBV6-5 to TRBJ2-2; 8 bases fit TRBD1. The V segment lost 0 bases and the J segment 5 bases; nucleotides outside the gene matches: 5. Germline V gives CDR1 MNHEY, CDR2 SVGAGI. The CDR3 is 16 residues long.

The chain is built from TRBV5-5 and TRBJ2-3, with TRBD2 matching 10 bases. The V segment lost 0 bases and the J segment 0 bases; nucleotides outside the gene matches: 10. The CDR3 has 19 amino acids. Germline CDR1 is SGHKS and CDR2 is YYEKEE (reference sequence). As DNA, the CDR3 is TGTGCCAGCAGCTTGGCCTGGCTAGCGGGGGCCGGAAGCACAGATACGCAGTATTTT. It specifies CASSLAWLAGAGSTDTQYF.

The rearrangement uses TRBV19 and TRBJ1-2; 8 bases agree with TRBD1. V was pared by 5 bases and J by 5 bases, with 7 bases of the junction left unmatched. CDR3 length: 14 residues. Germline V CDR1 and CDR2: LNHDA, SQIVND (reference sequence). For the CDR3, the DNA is TGTGCCAGTAGTCTACCGACAGGGGAATATGGCTACACCTTC. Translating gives CASSLPTGEYGYTF. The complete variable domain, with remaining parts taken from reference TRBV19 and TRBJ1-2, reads DGGITQSPKYLFRKEGQNVTLSCEQNLNHDAMYWYRQDPGQGLRLIYYSQIVNDFQKGDIAEGYSVSREKKESFPLTVTSAQKNPTAFYLCASSLPTGEYGYTFGSGTRLTVV.

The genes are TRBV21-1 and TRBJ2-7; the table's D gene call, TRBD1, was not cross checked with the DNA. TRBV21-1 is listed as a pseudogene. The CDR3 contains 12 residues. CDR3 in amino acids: CASSKGQVEQYF. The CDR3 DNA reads TGTGCCAGCAGCAAAGGTCAGGTCGAGCAGTACTTC.

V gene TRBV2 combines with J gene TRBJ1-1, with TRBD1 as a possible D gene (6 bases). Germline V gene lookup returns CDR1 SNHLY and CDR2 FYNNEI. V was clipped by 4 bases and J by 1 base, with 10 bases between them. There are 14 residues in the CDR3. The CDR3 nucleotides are TGTGCCAGCAGTGTCAGGACAGAGAACACTGAAGCTTTCTTT. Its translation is CASSVRTENTEAFF.

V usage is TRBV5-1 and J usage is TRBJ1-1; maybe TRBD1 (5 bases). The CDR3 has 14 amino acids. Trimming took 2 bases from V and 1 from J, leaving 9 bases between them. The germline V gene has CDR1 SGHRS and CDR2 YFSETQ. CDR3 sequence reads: CASSFTGANTEAFF. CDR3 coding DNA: TGCGCCAGCAGCTTTACAGGAGCGAACACTGAAGCTTTCTTT. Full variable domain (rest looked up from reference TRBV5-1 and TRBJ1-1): KAGVTQTPRYLIKTRGQQVTLSCSPISGHRSVSWYQQTPGQGLQFLFEYFSETQRNKGNFPGRFSGRQFSNSRSEMNVSTLELGDSALYLCASSFTGANTEAFFGQGTRLTVV.